A single T cell receptor (beta chain) is shown here with its context. Its antigen remains unidentified. The sample holds no much larger clone one base away, and base qualities are not on file. A FACSAria II was used to sort memory CD4+ T cells, defined as single viable CD3+CD4+CD8-CD45RO+ cells. CMV serostatus was determined using a Roche Elecsys assay that detects serum IgG against CMV pp150, pp28, p38 and p52. After thawing, total CD4+ T cells were enriched by positive selection with CD4 magnetic microbeads. The samples came from a different study that was designed specifically to examine the CD4+ T cell memory repertoire. Peripheral blood mononuclear cells were isolated and cryopreserved following standard operating procedures; serum was stored at -80 °C. CD3-PerCP (BW264/56), CD4-APC (RPA-T4), CD45RO-PE (UCHT1) and CD8-Pacific Orange (3B5) antibodies were used for staining, and non-viable cells were excluded with Sytox blue.

The CDR3 goes from the cysteine to the phenylalanine over 17 residues. Of all the DNA, just the CDR3 is kept, 51 bases in frame from base 1. The germline V gene sets CDR1 to MNHNS and CDR2 to SASEGT. V is shortened by 2 bases, J by 3 bases, and the region joining them spans 17 bases. These data originate in a study of memory CD4+ T cells and cytomegalovirus serostatus (dated by TCRdb to 2018 to 2020). Background for the entire study: The 35 or so healthy Belgian adults in the cohort included 9 who were CMV seropositive and approximately 25 who were CMV seronegative. To replicate a published TCR-based CMV serostatus classifier, the study sequenced CD4+ memory TCRbeta repertoires from a Belgian cohort whose cytomegalovirus serostatus was known.

The paper's findings and limits, for the study overall: Of around 150 previously reported CMV-associated TCRbeta sequences, approximately 70 appeared in the CD4+ memory repertoires, each in one to five individuals. Unlike the original study, which covered naive and memory CD4+ and CD8+ populations, the Belgian study sequenced only CD4+CD45RO+ memory cells. For CMV serostatus prediction, a median bootstrapped AUC of approximately 0.95 was reached with the original framework, and a median bootstrapped AUC of around 0.89 was reached with a US-trained random forest. The results were interpreted as suggesting that the CMV-associated TCR signature is mostly present in the CD4+ memory repertoire. The original-framework classifier achieved a median bootstrapped AUC of about 0.94 with a 95% CI of 0.76-1.00 on the Belgian cohort.

Genomic DNA was extracted from sorted cells with the Quick-DNA Microprep Kit. TCRbeta DNA was amplified with the immunoSEQ hsTCRbeta kit following the manufacturer's protocol. An Illumina MiSeq instrument was used to sequence the TCRbeta libraries. In the original analysis: After out-of-frame sequences were removed, under 2.5 million distinct TCRbeta sequences remained, averaging around 67,000 per individual. Two values were used to score each individual: the count of 150 to 200 previously reported CMV-associated TCRbeta sequences and the total count of productive distinct TCRbeta sequences. A beta-binomial model was reimplemented in Python, and scikit-learn random forests with default parameters were trained on data from the US cohort. Classifier performance on the Belgian cohort was summarized as median AUC with percentile confidence intervals calculated over 10,000 bootstrap iterations. Held by TCRdb, this immuneACCESS table contains in-frame sequences only and omits some clones. Under half of the omission traces to an unresolved V gene where checked; the cause of the rest is unknown. That table is the source of V, J and clone size, and D and trimming were worked out from the DNA. Here the sample has tens of thousands of clones; around 78% occur a single time. The leading ten clones occupy 0.77% of the sample.

The V and J segments used are TRBV6-1 and TRBJ1-5; the D gene is possibly TRBD1, with 5 bases matching. Sequences were obtained from memory CD4+ T cells from blood. The TCR comes from an adult in good health and CMV-seronegative. The sequence in DNA is TGTGCCAGCAGTGAAACCCCGGGGGGGACCGACAATCAGCCCCAGCATTTT. It encodes CASSETPGGTDNQPQHF.